This T cell receptor (beta chain) was observed in a study of blood T cell repertoires in COVID-19. Study-wide background: Acute and convalescent COVID-19 specimens originated in the United States, Italy and Spain.

The CDR3 extends over 14 amino acids. Trimming at V came to 7 bases and at J to 8 bases, leaving 8 bases not matched to a gene. Germline lookup yields CDR1 MNHNY and CDR2 SVGAGI (reference sequence). Participants had their cohort set by participant-reported clinical history. Two negative PCRs, clearance, or symptom resolution had been documented for recovered Cohort 3 donors. Method: immunoSEQ multiplex PCR; TCRdb's copy keeps in-frame clones and lacks some. The sample holds hundreds of thousands of clones; about 90% are singletons and the top ten take more than 1%. The TCR was taken from a woman in her twenties or thirties who had recovered from COVID-19. The chain carries TRBV6-6 and TRBJ1-6, with 7 bases matching TRBD1. Sample: PBMCs or T cells enriched from blood (not recorded which). For the CDR3, the DNA is TGTGCCAGCACCAAGACAGGGTTTGATTCACCCCTCCACTTT. Encoded protein: CASTKTGFDSPLHF.